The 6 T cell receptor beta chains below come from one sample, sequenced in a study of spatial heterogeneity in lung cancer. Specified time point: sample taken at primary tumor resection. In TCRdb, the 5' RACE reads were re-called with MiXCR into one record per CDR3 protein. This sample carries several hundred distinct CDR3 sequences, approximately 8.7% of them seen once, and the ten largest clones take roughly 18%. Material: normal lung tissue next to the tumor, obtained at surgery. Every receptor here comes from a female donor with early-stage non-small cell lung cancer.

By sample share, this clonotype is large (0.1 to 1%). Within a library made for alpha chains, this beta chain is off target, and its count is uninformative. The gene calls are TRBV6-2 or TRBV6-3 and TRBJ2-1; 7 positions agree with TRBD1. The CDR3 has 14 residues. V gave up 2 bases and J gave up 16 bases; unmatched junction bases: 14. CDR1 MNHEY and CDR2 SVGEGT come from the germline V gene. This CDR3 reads CASSYGGQTGVQFF. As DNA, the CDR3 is TGTGCCAGCAGTTACGGGGGACAGACAGGAGTTCAATTCTTC.

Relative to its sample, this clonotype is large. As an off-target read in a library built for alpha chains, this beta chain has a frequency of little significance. In DNA, the CDR3 is TGTGCCAGCAGCTTAGGTTCGGGGCTCTCCTACGAGCAGTACTTC. Amino acid sequence: CASSLGSGLSYEQYF. The chain employs TRBV7-9 and TRBJ2-7, with D perhaps matching TRBD1 or TRBD2 (5 bases each). The CDR3 contains 15 residues. Germline V CDR1 and CDR2: SEHNR, FQNEAQ (reference sequence). V lost 1 base, J lost 0 bases, and 10 bases lay in between.

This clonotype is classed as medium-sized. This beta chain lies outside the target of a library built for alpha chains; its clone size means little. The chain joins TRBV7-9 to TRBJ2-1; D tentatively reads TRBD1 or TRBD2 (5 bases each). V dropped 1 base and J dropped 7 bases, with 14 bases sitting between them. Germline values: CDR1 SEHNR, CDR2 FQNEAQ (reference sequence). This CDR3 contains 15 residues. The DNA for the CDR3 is TGTGCCAGCAGCTTAGACGGGACCAGTGGGAATGAGCAGTTCTTC. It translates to CASSLDGTSGNEQFF. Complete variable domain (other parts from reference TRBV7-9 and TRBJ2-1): DTGVSQNPRHKITKRGQNVTFRCDPISEHNRLYWYRQTLGQGPEFLTYFQNEAQLEKSRLLSDRFSAERPKGSFSTLEIQRTEQGDSAMYLCASSLDGTSGNEQFFGPGTRLTVL.

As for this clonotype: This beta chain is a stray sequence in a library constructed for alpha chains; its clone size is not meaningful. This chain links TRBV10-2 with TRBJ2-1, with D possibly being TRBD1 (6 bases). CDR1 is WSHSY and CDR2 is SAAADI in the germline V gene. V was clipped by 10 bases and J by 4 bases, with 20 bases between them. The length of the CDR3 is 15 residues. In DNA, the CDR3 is TGCGCCACCACACCGGCGGCAGGGGCATACAATGAGCAGTTCTTC. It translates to CATTPAAGAYNEQFF.

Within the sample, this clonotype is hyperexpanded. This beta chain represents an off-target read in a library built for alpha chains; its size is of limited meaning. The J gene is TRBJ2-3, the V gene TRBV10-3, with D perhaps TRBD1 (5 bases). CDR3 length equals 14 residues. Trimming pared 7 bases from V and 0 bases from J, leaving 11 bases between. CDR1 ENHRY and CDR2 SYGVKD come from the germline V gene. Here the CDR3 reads CAIKGAFSTDTQYF. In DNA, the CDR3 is TGTGCCATCAAAGGGGCTTTTAGCACAGATACGCAGTATTTT.

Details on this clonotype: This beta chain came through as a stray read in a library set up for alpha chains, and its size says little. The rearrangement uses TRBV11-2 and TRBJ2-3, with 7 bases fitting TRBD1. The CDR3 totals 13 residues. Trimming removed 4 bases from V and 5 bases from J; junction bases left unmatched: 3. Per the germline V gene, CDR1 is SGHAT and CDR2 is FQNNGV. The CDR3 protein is CASSSGTEDTQYF. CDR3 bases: TGTGCCAGCAGCTCCGGGACAGAAGATACGCAGTATTTT.